The 13 T cell receptor beta chains listed next were all sequenced from one sample in a study of shared clonotypes between healthy human individuals. Sequenced by immunoSEQ multiplex PCR; TCRdb stores in-frame clones only, minus some. Altogether 2 million or so clones are present, roughly 96% being singletons, with the ten largest covering about 0.13%. What was sequenced was naive CD4+ T cells sorted from blood. Subset specified: CD45RA+ positively selected. The receptors derive from a man younger than 30 in good health.

The chain joins TRBV30 to TRBJ2-7; D unresolved. Germline V CDR1 and CDR2: GTSNPN, SVGIG (reference sequence). This CDR3 comprises 13 residues. V was clipped by 2 bases and J by 2 bases, with 10 bases between them. In DNA form, the CDR3 reads TGTGCCTGGAGTATAAGCAGCCCCTACGAGCAGTACTTC. Amino acid sequence: CAWSISSPYEQYF.

The chain links TRBV19 to TRBJ1-5; the D gene is possibly TRBD1 (6 bases). The V end was cut by 6 bases, the J end by 1 base, with 10 bases between. This CDR3 is 14 amino acids long. The germline gives CDR1 LNHDA, CDR2 SQIVND (reference sequence). The CDR3 protein is CASRSDRSNQPQHF. The CDR3 DNA is TGTGCCAGTAGGTCGGACAGAAGCAATCAGCCCCAGCATTTT.

V usage is TRBV11-2 and J usage is TRBJ1-5; weak D call: TRBD1 (5 bases). The CDR3 length is 17 residues. V lost 1 base, J lost 2 bases, and 15 bases lay in between. Germline V gene data show CDR1 as SGHAT and CDR2 as FQNNGV. The CDR3 is CASSLARVGAGNQPQHF. The CDR3 DNA reads as TGTGCCAGCAGCTTAGCAAGGGTAGGGGCGGGCAATCAGCCCCAGCATTTT.

The V and J genes are TRBV5-1 and TRBJ2-4, with 8 bases aligning to TRBD1. With 4 bases clipped from V and 0 bases from J, the junction kept 15 bases outside the gene matches. The CDR3 length is 19 residues. CDR1 and CDR2 (germline): SGHRS, YFSETQ. The CDR3 coding sequence is TGCGCCAGCAGCCCTGGTGGGGGACAGGTAGATATAGCCAAAAACATTCAGTACTTC. Amino acid sequence: CASSPGGGQVDIAKNIQYF. Full variable domain (remainder filled in from reference TRBV5-1 and TRBJ2-4): KAGVTQTPRYLIKTRGQQVTLSCSPISGHRSVSWYQQTPGQGLQFLFEYFSETQRNKGNFPGRFSGRQFSNSRSEMNVSTLELGDSALYLCASSPGGGQVDIAKNIQYFGAGTRLSVL.

This CDR3 is CAWSVLGYYGYTF. The DNA of the CDR3 is TGTGCCTGGAGTGTACTGGGGTACTATGGCTACACCTTC. The rearrangement uses TRBV30 and TRBJ1-2; no definite D call. The V gene lost 0 bases and the J gene lost 3 bases, with 8 bases spanning the gap. This CDR3 comprises 13 residues. CDR1 is GTSNPN, CDR2 SVGIG, per germline (reference sequence).

This chain joins TRBV4-1 and TRBJ1-5; TRBD1 matches 7 bases. This CDR3 spans 16 amino acids. Germline CDR1 and CDR2: MGHRA and YSYEKL. After removal of 4 bases from V and 0 bases from J, the junction contained 6 bases not matched to a gene. CDR3 in DNA: TGCGCCAGCAGCCCTGGGACAGACTATAGCAATCAGCCCCAGCATTTT. This gives the protein CASSPGTDYSNQPQHF.

Turning to this clone: Different DNA sequences within this sample yield the same CDR3. This chain connects TRBV30 to TRBJ1-2, with TRBD1 as a possible D gene (6 bases). Germline lookup yields CDR1 GTSNPN and CDR2 SVGIG (reference sequence). The CDR3 runs 12 residues. V was trimmed by 2 bases and J by 4 bases, leaving 8 bases between them. CDR3: CAWSRTAYGYTF. CDR3 nucleotides: TGTGCCTGGAGTAGGACAGCCTATGGCTACACCTTC.

This chain joins TRBV6-1 and TRBJ2-6, with a tentative D call TRBD1 (6 bases). The germline CDR1 and CDR2 sequences are MNHNS and SASEGT. The CDR3 is made up of 17 amino acids. V was shortened by 3 bases and J by 0 bases, with 12 bases between the two germline ends. The DNA of the CDR3 is TGTGCCAGCAGTGACCGGGACATGACCTCTGGGGCCAACGTCCTGACTTTC. This sequence encodes CASSDRDMTSGANVLTF.

The chain carries TRBV7-2 and TRBJ2-1; possibly TRBD2 for D (5 bases). This CDR3 comprises 15 residues. V lost 1 base, J lost 4 bases, and 11 bases lay in between. From germline, CDR1 is SGHTA and CDR2 FQGNSA. CDR3 region: CASSLEDFLYNEQFF. Written as DNA, the CDR3 is TGTGCCAGCAGCTTAGAGGACTTTTTATACAATGAGCAGTTCTTC.

The V and J genes are TRBV6-6 and TRBJ2-2; D unresolved. Germline V gene sequence: CDR1 MNHNY, CDR2 SVGAGI (reference sequence). The CDR3 spans 13 residues. Trimming shortened V by 6 bases and J by 5 bases, and 10 bases separated the two germline ends. CDR3 residues: CASSRPVTGELFF. In DNA, the CDR3 is TGTGCCAGCAGCCGACCGGTGACCGGGGAGCTGTTTTTT.

The rearrangement joins TRBV6-5 to TRBJ2-5, with 9 nucleotides matching TRBD2. The CDR3 runs 15 residues. Unmatched junction bases numbered 12, after V lost 7 bases and J lost 6 bases. Germline CDR1 MNHEY, CDR2 SVGAGI. The CDR3 DNA sequence: TGTGCCAGCAAGGGACCGGGACTAGCCAAACAGACCCAGTACTTC. Its protein product is CASKGPGLAKQTQYF.

About this clone: The same CDR3 can be traced to other DNA sequences in this sample. The chain couples TRBV5-1 to TRBJ1-1; 7 nucleotides line up with TRBD1. In germline, CDR1 is SGHRS, CDR2 YFSETQ. This CDR3 region has 12 residues. The V and J ends lost 3 bases and 7 bases, in that order; junction bases with no gene match: 3. CDR3 loop: CASSSQGGEAFF. CDR3 nucleotides: TGCGCCAGCAGCTCCCAGGGGGGTGAAGCTTTCTTT. The variable domain in full, with the rest retrieved from reference TRBV5-1 and TRBJ1-1, is KAGVTQTPRYLIKTRGQQVTLSCSPISGHRSVSWYQQTPGQGLQFLFEYFSETQRNKGNFPGRFSGRQFSNSRSEMNVSTLELGDSALYLCASSSQGGEAFFGQGTRLTVV.

This rearrangement joins TRBV9 to TRBJ2-5; D possibly corresponds to TRBD1 (7 bases). CDR1 is SGDLS and CDR2 is YYNGEE in the germline V gene. V lost 3 bases to trimming and J lost 4 bases, with 13 bases between them. The CDR3 is made up of 14 amino acids. The CDR3 reads CASSAQGTGETQYF. The CDR3 region has the DNA TGTGCCAGCAGCGCACAGGGGACTGGAGAGACCCAGTACTTC.